This record concerns one T cell receptor (beta chain) sequence. Its antigen remains unidentified. No clone much larger than this one lies a single base away; base qualities are absent. The CDR3 measures 19 amino acids from cysteine to phenylalanine. Only CDR3 DNA remains: 57 bases, in frame from the first base. The germline V gene encodes CDR1 MNHNS and CDR2 SASEGT. Trimming accounts for 1 base at V and 0 bases at J, while the number of junction bases matched to no gene is 14. Libraries were prepared through the immunoSEQ multiplex PCR assay. RNA was extracted from all samples and reverse transcribed into cDNA as template for TCR sequencing. SuperScript III was used for first-strand cDNA synthesis, primed with a 2:1 mix of oligo-dT and random hexamers. Amplification bias was assessed with a synthetic immune receptor repertoire, and residual bias was removed computationally. Per the original workflow: Raw reads were preprocessed to remove errors, and CDR3 was defined according to IMGT conventions as the region from the conserved cysteine to phenylalanine. To get clonality, Shannon entropy was normalized by log2 of the number of productive unique TCRs and the result was subtracted from 1. CD4 or CD8 identity of scalp clones was inferred by cross-referencing scalp TCRbeta sequences with sorted blood CD4 and CD8 repertoires. TCRdb obtained this table from immuneACCESS and retained in-frame rearrangements with V and J assigned. These tables miss some clones; where compared with another copy, unresolved V genes account for less than half of the shortfall, and the remainder is unexplained. The D gene and trimming were derived from the DNA, and the V and J assignments and clone size from that table. A total of about 150,000 clones appear in this sample, approximately 87% of them only once. The ten top clones hold over 12% of the sample.

The sample is drawn from a study of CD8+ T cells in alopecia areata (dated by TCRdb to between 2018 and 2020). About the investigation overall: The treated patients took part in an open-label pilot trial in which moderate-to-severe alopecia areata was treated with oral tofacitinib at 5 to 10 mg twice daily. To study T cell clonal expansion in alopecia areata, the researchers applied high-throughput TCRbeta sequencing to both the C3H/HeJ mouse model and human patients. Tofacitinib was administered for 6 to 18 months, and 6 months of follow-up off drug were then conducted to assess delayed response and recurrence. On the human side, TCRbeta sequencing was run on scalp tissue and on sorted CD4+ and CD8+ peripheral blood T cells from healthy controls and from alopecia areata patients with either patchy or totalis/universalis disease. Biopsies were taken from tofacitinib-treated patients at baseline and at 4 and 24 weeks of treatment, and a later scalp biopsy was taken in several of the tofacitinib-treated patients. Scalp clonality was compared among normal scalp (n=4), patchy alopecia areata scalp (n=8), and alopecia totalis/universalis scalp (n=8). RNA was obtained with the PAXgene miRNA kit for fixed scalp, the miRNeasy kit for PBMCs, and the RNeasy kit for mouse skin. Amplification of TCRbeta CDR3 regions was done by immunoSEQ multiplex PCR using 35 Vbeta forward primers and 13 Jbeta reverse primers.

Study-wide conclusions, independent of this receptor: Shared TCR sequences between patients were less evident than in mice, which may be partly attributable to HLA diversity in the patient population. Scalp TCR repertoire analysis is complicated because resident alphabeta T cells in normal human skin are also sequenced, whereas mouse skin is dominated by gammadelta T cells. Lesional scalp, especially in alopecia totalis/universalis, showed higher clonality and more expanded CD8+ clones than normal scalp, suggesting antigenic drive.

Read against the paper, the sample's time point label means: baseline before oral tofacitinib. Lesional scalp punch biopsies and peripheral blood were collected from alopecia areata patients. PBMCs were isolated by density centrifugation and stained for CD3, CD4 and CD8, and CD4+ and CD8+ T cells were sorted on a FACSAria. Sample: CD8+ T cells sorted from blood, taken at week 0. This TCR was sampled from a human donor with alopecia areata. This chain joins TRBV6-1 to TRBJ2-7; 8 junctional bases match TRBD2. The CDR3 reads as follows: CASSEGSFLAGPSSYEQYF. The nucleotides are TGTGCCAGCAGTGAAGGCTCGTTTCTAGCGGGTCCGAGCTCCTACGAGCAGTACTTC.